One and the same sample provided the 21 T cell receptor beta chains below, sequenced in a study of blood T cell repertoires in COVID-19. Clones were sequenced by immunoSEQ multiplex PCR, and TCRdb holds only the in-frame ones, with some missing. Here the sample spans around 140,000 clones, 80% to 90% being singletons. The sample consisted of peripheral blood. The receptor source for this set is a man aged 45 to 65 with active COVID-19.

The count of this clone is one. The chain joins TRBV11-2 to TRBJ2-7, with unresolved D. The CDR3 length is 12 residues. From germline, CDR1 is SGHAT and CDR2 FQNNGV. With 0 bases removed from V and 4 bases from J, the gap between germline ends came to 4 bases. Here the CDR3 reads CASSLDQYEQYF. The CDR3, as DNA: TGTGCCAGCAGCTTAGATCAGTACGAGCAGTACTTC.

The V and J genes are TRBV3-1 (or the pseudogene TRBV3-2) and TRBJ2-3, with a weak D call TRBD2 (6 bases). V shed 5 bases and J shed 2 bases, with 11 bases lying between them. CDR1 and CDR2 from the germline V gene are LGHDT and YNNKEL (reference sequence). The CDR3 is 14 residues long. CDR3 nucleotides: TGTGCCAGCAGCGACCGGGGGTTCACAGATACGCAGTATTTT. Residues: CASSDRGFTDTQYF.

This clone was seen ten or more times. V is TRBV3-1 (or the pseudogene TRBV3-2) and J is TRBJ2-7, with 16 bases that match TRBD2. V was clipped by 4 bases and J by 2 bases; unmatched bases: 2. The CDR3 runs 16 residues. CDR1 LGHDT and CDR2 YNNKEL come from the germline V gene (reference sequence). In DNA, the CDR3 is TGTGCCAGCAGCCCCGGGACTAGCGGGGGGGCCTACGAGCAGTACTTC. This encodes CASSPGTSGGAYEQYF.

This clone is a singleton in its sample. The chain employs TRBV7-2 and TRBJ1-2; 10 bases match TRBD1. The trim removed 3 bases at V and 4 bases at J, leaving 11 bases unmatched. Germline V gene lookup returns CDR1 SGHTA and CDR2 FQGNSA. The CDR3 has 17 amino acids. CDR3 DNA sequence: TGTGCCAGCAGCTTGTTCGGTGACAGGGGGCGCAGCTATGGCTACACCTTC. It yields the protein CASSLFGDRGRSYGYTF.

J is TRBJ2-5 and V is TRBV7-8, with TRBD2 as a possible D gene (5 bases). There are 14 residues in the CDR3. Trimming took 2 bases from V and 5 from J, leaving 12 bases between them. CDR1 is SGHVS and CDR2 is FQNEAQ in the germline V gene. CDR3 sequence reads: CASSLSYWEETQYF. CDR3 sequence (DNA): TGTGCCAGCAGCTTAAGCTATTGGGAGGAGACCCAGTACTTC.

V and J are TRBV30 and TRBJ1-1; TRBD1 is a possible D gene (6 bases). The V gene's germline CDR1 is GTSNPN and CDR2 SVGIG (reference sequence). The ends were cut back, 3 bases at V and 7 bases at J, with 12 bases in the middle. This CDR3 comprises 12 residues. DNA of the CDR3: TGTGCCTGGAGGCTAGGGACACTTGAAGCTTTCTTT. This gives the protein CAWRLGTLEAFF.

The chain joins TRBV9 to TRBJ2-2; the match to TRBD2 covers 9 bases. The germline V gene has CDR1 SGDLS and CDR2 YYNGEE. Trimming removed 0 bases from V and 4 bases from J; junction bases left unmatched: 4. This CDR3 region has 16 residues. The CDR3 is CASSVVAGGTTGELFF. CDR3 sequence (DNA): TGTGCCAGCAGCGTAGTGGCGGGGGGGACCACCGGGGAGCTGTTTTTT.

Points on this clone: Additional DNA sequences in this sample encode the identical CDR3. J is TRBJ2-7 and V is TRBV18; D not resolved. V was shortened by 3 bases and J by 0 bases, with 3 bases between the two germline ends. This CDR3 is built from 12 residues. Germline CDR1 reads KGHSH; CDR2 reads LQKENI. CDR3 residues: CASSPSSYEQYF. The CDR3 DNA is TGTGCCAGCTCACCGAGCTCCTACGAGCAGTACTTC.

The chain is built from TRBV30 and TRBJ2-1; D is perhaps TRBD2 (6 bases). The CDR3 has 14 residues. Trimming removed 3 bases at V and 9 bases at J, with 18 bases between. Germline V gene lookup returns CDR1 GTSNPN and CDR2 SVGIG (reference sequence). The CDR3 sequence: CAWSETSYSGEQFF. The CDR3 DNA reads TGTGCCTGGAGCGAAACTAGCTATTCAGGTGAGCAGTTCTTC.

The chain employs TRBV12-5 and TRBJ1-1; possible D gene TRBD1, 5 bases. Trimming cost V 1 base and J 1 base, with 10 bases left between them. The germline CDR1 and CDR2 sequences are LGHNT and FRNRAP. The CDR3 loop spans 15 amino acids. The CDR3 protein is CASGLGDTGNTEAFF. The DNA of the CDR3 is TGTGCTAGTGGTTTGGGGGATACAGGGAACACTGAAGCTTTCTTT.

The V and J genes are TRBV30 and TRBJ2-7, with D possibly matching TRBD1 (6 bases). Germline CDR1 is GTSNPN and CDR2 is SVGIG (reference sequence). CDR3 size: 15 residues. Trimming took off 2 bases at V and 3 bases at J, with 17 bases between the two ends. Here the CDR3 DNA reads TGTGCCTGGAGTCGCATCCGGGCCAGGGGCTACGAGCAGTACTTC. Amino acid sequence: CAWSRIRARGYEQYF.

The chain carries TRBV5-5 and TRBJ2-2; D is uncertain. CDR1 SGHKS and CDR2 YYEKEE come from the germline V gene (reference sequence). The V end was cut by 1 base, the J end by 3 bases, with 4 bases between. The CDR3 extends over 13 amino acids. The CDR3 sequence: CASSLTDTGELFF. The CDR3, as DNA: TGTGCCAGCAGCTTGACAGACACCGGGGAGCTGTTTTTT. Supplemented by reference TRBV5-5 and TRBJ2-2, the full variable domain reads DAGVTQSPTHLIKTRGQQVTLRCSPISGHKSVSWYQQVLGQGPQFIFQYYEKEERGRGNFPDRFSARQFPNYSSELNVNALLLGDSALYLCASSLTDTGELFFGEGSRLTVL.

Comments on this clone: A read error may produce the germline difference seen at one junction end. The chain combines TRBV7-8 with TRBJ1-3; TRBD1 matches 8 bases. The CDR3 is made up of 17 amino acids. CDR1 and CDR2 (germline): SGHVS, FQNEAQ. The CDR3 region is CASSLGTGLLSGKTIYF. The CDR3 nucleotides read TGTGCCAGCAGCTTAGGGACAGGGCTTCTTTCTGGAAAGACCATATATTTT.

The gene calls are TRBV6-6 and TRBJ2-7, with 7 bases matching TRBD2. CDR1 is MNHNY and CDR2 is SVGAGI in the germline V gene (reference sequence). This CDR3 has 12 residues. V was clipped by 1 base and J by 8 bases; unmatched bases: 2. The CDR3 DNA follows: TGTGCCAGCAGTTACTTCGGGGGGAAGCAGTACTTC. Amino acids: CASSYFGGKQYF.

V and J are TRBV10-3 and TRBJ2-7; 9 bases align to TRBD1. Trimming took 7 bases from V and 7 from J; bases not matched to a gene: 8. CDR1 ENHRY and CDR2 SYGVKD come from the germline V gene. This CDR3 is 13 amino acids long. DNA of the CDR3: TGTGCCATCACCCCAGGACAGGGGTGGGAGCAGTACTTC. Protein product: CAITPGQGWEQYF.

V and J are TRBV9 and TRBJ1-3; D ambiguous. This CDR3 region has 15 residues. CDR1 is SGDLS and CDR2 is YYNGEE in the germline V gene. V lost 0 bases and J lost 2, with 9 bases in between. This chain's CDR3 is CASSVGRGPGNTIYF. The CDR3 DNA reads TGTGCCAGCAGCGTAGGCCGAGGGCCTGGAAACACCATATATTTT.

This chain links TRBV20-1 with TRBJ1-2, with TRBD1 as a possible D gene (6 bases). CDR1 is DFQATT, CDR2 SNEGSKA, per germline (reference sequence). Trimming removed 3 bases at V and 4 bases at J, with 15 bases between. CDR3 length equals 14 residues. CDR3 sequence (DNA): TGCAGTGCTAGTCAAGCGGGGGGCAGCTATGGCTACACCTTC. Encoded protein: CSASQAGGSYGYTF.

This chain connects TRBV19 to TRBJ2-3; TRBD1 matches 7 bases. The CDR3 has 15 amino acids. The germline V gene has CDR1 LNHDA and CDR2 SQIVND (reference sequence). V dropped 1 base and J dropped 5; count of bases not matched to a gene: 6. CDR3 sequence reads: CASSIGGQRRDTQYF. The CDR3 nucleotides read TGTGCCAGTAGTATAGGGGGACAGAGGAGAGATACGCAGTATTTT.

The V call is TRBV10-3, the J call TRBJ1-2; no reliable D call. The V gene lost 2 bases and the J gene lost 4 bases, with 14 bases spanning the gap. This CDR3 spans 15 amino acids. Germline V lookup: CDR1 ENHRY, CDR2 SYGVKD. CDR3 protein: CAISEGGVGVYGYTF. The CDR3 DNA follows: TGTGCCATCAGTGAGGGCGGGGTTGGGGTCTATGGCTACACCTTC.

This clone occurred a few times. V and J are TRBV5-6 and TRBJ1-6, with 10 positions matching TRBD1. CDR3 length equals 14 residues. J lost 8 bases, V lost 4 bases, and 3 bases had no gene match. Per germline, CDR1 SGHDT and CDR2 YYEEEE. The CDR3: CASSPGTGDSPLHF. In nucleotides, the CDR3 is TGTGCCAGCAGCCCGGGGACAGGGGATTCACCCCTCCACTTT.

This chain links TRBV5-4 with TRBJ2-7; D gene ambiguous. V was clipped by 7 bases and J by 7 bases, with 21 bases between them. This CDR3 spans 14 amino acids. Germline lookup yields CDR1 SGHNT and CDR2 YYREEE (reference sequence). This chain's CDR3 is CASPPTSVLREQYF. CDR3 nucleotide sequence: TGTGCCAGCCCCCCAACGTCGGTCCTACGGGAGCAGTACTTC.